This TCR beta chain was captured by sequencing in a study of molecular identifiers for immune sequencing clone quantification. Points from the study as a whole: Detection of one spiked Jurkat cell's TCR RNA reportedly worked in 750,000 to 1,000,000 naive cells. Under 1% of molecules in naive cells, but over 98% of effector molecules, belonged to clones above 20 RNA copies.

It was with previously described methods and listed TCR primers that bulk TCR libraries were made. TCRdb ran MiXCR on the PCR reads and lists one entry per CDR3 protein. The table shows some 96,000 distinct CDR3 sequences, with roughly 26% occurring only once. Naive CD8 T cells were picked out by sorting for CD8+CD4-CCR7+CD45RA+. CDR1 LGHNA and CDR2 YSLEER come from the germline V gene. The CDR3 covers 15 residues. Trimming pared 1 base from V and 7 bases from J, leaving 14 bases between. This clonotype has ten or more counts. The antigen is not known. V and J are TRBV4-3 and TRBJ1-5; a possible D gene is TRBD1 (6 bases). The receptor comes from a human donor in good health. Some libraries in this study had Jurkat cell RNA spiked in. The sequenced sample consisted of naive CD8+ T cells from blood, with Jurkat cell RNA spiked in. Subset described: FACS-sorted CD8+CD4-CCR7+CD45RA+ naive T cells. In nucleotides, the CDR3 is TGCGCCAGCAGCCAAGCCCGATGGGGGCAACAGCCCCAGCATTTT. This gives the protein CASSQARWGQQPQHF.